These 20 T cell receptor beta chains were sequenced from one sample in a study of T-cell memory formation after mild COVID-19. In TCRdb, the 5' RACE reads were re-called with MiXCR into one record per CDR3 protein. Among roughly 150,000 distinct CDR3 sequences listed, around 13% were seen once. Specimen: PBMCs or a T cell subset sorted from them (not recorded which). The receptors shown here come from an adult woman who had mild COVID-19 (a few samples of this study predate the infection). Cell type and time point are not known.

A word on this clonotype: This may come from a read error, since a much larger clone is one base off. The J gene is TRBJ2-1, the V gene TRBV20-1; D tentatively fits TRBD1 or TRBD2 (5 bases each). V lost 5 bases and J lost 10, with 21 bases in between. Germline CDR1 and CDR2: DFQATT and SNEGSKA (reference sequence). This CDR3 region has 14 residues. The CDR3 sequence: CSAHHGTKKGEQFF. The DNA of the CDR3 is TGCAGTGCTCACCACGGGACGAAAAAAGGGGAGCAGTTCTTC.

The chain joins TRBV15 to TRBJ2-3, with D unclear. Per germline, CDR1 LNHNV and CDR2 YYDKDF (reference sequence). V gave up 0 bases and J gave up 6 bases, with 10 bases separating them. CDR3 size: 14 residues. CDR3 residues: CATSRDAVSDTQYF. The CDR3 coding sequence is TGTGCCACCAGCAGAGACGCGGTTTCCGATACGCAGTATTTT.

The J gene is TRBJ1-2, the V gene TRBV9; D is perhaps TRBD1 (5 bases). In germline, CDR1 is SGDLS, CDR2 YYNGEE. CDR3 length equals 12 residues. Trimming cost V 3 bases and J 8 bases, with 11 bases left between them. CDR3 DNA sequence: TGTGCCAGCAGCGCTCAGGGTTGGGGCTACACCTTC. Translating it yields CASSAQGWGYTF.

This clonotype was counted a few times. The gene calls are TRBV24-1 and TRBJ2-3; the match to TRBD2 covers 11 bases. Germline values: CDR1 KGHDR, CDR2 SFDVKD. This CDR3 has 14 amino acids. V dropped 4 bases and J dropped 5; count of bases not matched to a gene: 1. CDR3 amino acids: CATSDLAGGDTQYF. The CDR3 DNA sequence: TGTGCCACCAGTGACCTAGCGGGAGGAGATACGCAGTATTTT.

The chain uses TRBV16 and TRBJ2-1; D unresolved. The germline V and J ends were trimmed by 3 bases and 9 bases, with 12 bases remaining between them. The CDR3 has 13 residues. Germline-derived CDR1 and CDR2 are KGHSY and FQNENV. The CDR3 is CASSHGLQGEQFF. The CDR3 DNA reads TGTGCCAGCAGCCATGGGTTACAAGGTGAGCAGTTCTTC.

V gene TRBV20-1 combines with J gene TRBJ2-1; D not resolved. V shed 6 bases and J shed 0 bases, with 6 bases lying between them. CDR3 length equals 12 residues. Germline V CDR1 and CDR2: DFQATT, SNEGSKA (reference sequence). The CDR3 region is CSALVSYNEQFF. The CDR3 nucleotides read TGCAGTGCCCTGGTCTCCTACAATGAGCAGTTCTTC.

The J gene is TRBJ1-6, the V gene TRBV5-4; no firm D call. Germline V gene sequence: CDR1 SGHNT, CDR2 YYREEE (reference sequence). This CDR3 is 14 amino acids long. Trimming took 2 bases from V and 8 from J, leaving 11 bases between them. The CDR3 DNA follows: TGTGCCAGCAGCTTTGGCAGGCCCGATTCACCCCTCCACTTT. Protein product: CASSFGRPDSPLHF.

This sequence joins TRBV7-6 and TRBJ2-7; D not certain. V gave up 1 base and J gave up 4 bases, with 23 bases separating them. The CDR3 loop spans 18 amino acids. The V gene's germline CDR1 is SGHVS and CDR2 FNYEAQ. The CDR3 loop is CASSLVTSGTPWAYEQYF. CDR3 nucleotides: TGTGCCAGCAGCTTAGTGACAAGTGGCACTCCATGGGCGTACGAGCAGTACTTC.

The V and J genes are TRBV27 and TRBJ2-3; D remains ambiguous. There are 15 residues in the CDR3. The germline V and J ends were trimmed by 5 bases and 4 bases, with 16 bases remaining between them. The germline gives CDR1 MNHEY, CDR2 SMNVEV (reference sequence). This chain's CDR3 is CASSLRLLPPDTQYF. The DNA of the CDR3 is TGTGCCAGCAGTCTACGCCTCCTTCCCCCAGATACGCAGTATTTT.

Note on this clonotype: A much larger clonotype is one base distant, so this may be a read error. The chain links TRBV5-1 to TRBJ2-3; 8 bases agree with TRBD1. This CDR3 region has 15 residues. Germline V gives CDR1 SGHRS, CDR2 YFSETQ. J gave up 6 bases and V 3 bases, and 9 bases lay outside the gene matches. The CDR3 nucleotides are TGCGCCAGCAGCTGGTCAGGGGGCGCTGATGATACGCAGTATTTT. It yields the protein CASSWSGGADDTQYF.

This clonotype appeared a few times. The chain has TRBV11-2 and TRBJ2-1, with 10 bases matching TRBD2. The CDR3 is 17 amino acids. Germline V gives CDR1 SGHAT, CDR2 FQNNGV. V dropped 0 bases and J dropped 2; count of bases not matched to a gene: 4. The CDR3 here is CASSLDALAGPYNEQFF. The DNA of the CDR3 is TGTGCCAGCAGCTTAGACGCACTAGCGGGACCCTACAATGAGCAGTTCTTC.

The chain links TRBV3-1 to TRBJ1-2; D gene unclear. In germline, CDR1 is LGHDT, CDR2 YNNKEL (reference sequence). Trimming took 0 bases from V and 6 from J, leaving 11 bases between them. The CDR3 contains 14 residues. As DNA, the CDR3 is TGTGCCAGCAGCCAAGACCTCTACCGAGATGGCTACACCTTC. This encodes CASSQDLYRDGYTF.

This sequence joins TRBV12-3 or TRBV12-4 and TRBJ2-5; D might be TRBD1 (6 bases). Trimming took off 2 bases at V and 4 bases at J, with 8 bases between the two ends. CDR3 length: 13 amino acids. CDR3 region: CASSLRGIETQYF. In DNA form, the CDR3 reads TGTGCCAGCAGTTTAAGGGGGATAGAGACCCAGTACTTC.

This clonotype appeared many times. This sequence joins TRBV10-3 and TRBJ2-7; 7 nucleotides line up with TRBD1. Germline V gene data show CDR1 as ENHRY and CDR2 as SYGVKD. The CDR3 covers 13 residues. V was pared by 2 bases and J by 3 bases, with 1 base of the junction left unmatched. The CDR3 nucleotides read TGTGCCATCAGTGAGGGGGACAGCTACGAGCAGTACTTC. This translates into CAISEGDSYEQYF.

The chain couples TRBV5-4 to TRBJ2-7; D gene ambiguous. Trimming shortened V by 7 bases and J by 3 bases, and 14 bases separated the two germline ends. Looked up from germline, CDR1 is SGHNT and CDR2 is YYREEE (reference sequence). CDR3 length equals 13 residues. CDR3 protein: CASRTDLSYEQYF. The DNA of the CDR3 is TGTGCCAGCCGCACGGACCTAAGCTACGAGCAGTACTTC. The entire variable domain, with the rest obtained from reference TRBV5-4 and TRBJ2-7, is as follows: ETGVTQSPTHLIKTRGQQVTLRCSSQSGHNTVSWYQQALGQGPQFIFQYYREEENGRGNFPPRFSGLQFPNYSSELNVNALELDDSALYLCASRTDLSYEQYFGPGTRLTVT.

This chain links TRBV7-2 with TRBJ1-2; no clear D gene. The CDR3 totals 16 residues. The germline V and J ends were trimmed by 3 bases and 4 bases, with 18 bases remaining between them. Germline V lookup: CDR1 SGHTA, CDR2 FQGNSA. CDR3 DNA sequence: TGTGCCAGCAGCTTTGGGCAGCCCCATGCCCTCTATGGCTACACCTTC. Its translation is CASSFGQPHALYGYTF.

This clonotype was recorded many times. CDR3 sequence: CASSLGPGETQYF. The CDR3 DNA sequence: TGCGCCAGCAGCTTGGGGCCAGGGGAGACCCAGTACTTC. This chain connects TRBV5-1 to TRBJ2-5; a possible D gene is TRBD1 (5 bases). The CDR3 consists of 13 residues. The V gene lost 0 bases and the J gene lost 5 bases, with 8 bases spanning the gap. Germline V gene lookup returns CDR1 SGHRS and CDR2 YFSETQ.

The chain is built from TRBV4-2 and TRBJ2-7; tentative D call: TRBD2 (6 bases). The V end lost 0 bases, the J end lost 2 bases, and 11 bases lay between the germline ends. The CDR3 totals 15 residues. The V gene's germline CDR1 is LGHNA and CDR2 YNFKEQ. CDR3 in amino acids: CASSQDGTPAYEQYF. CDR3 bases: TGTGCCAGCAGCCAAGATGGGACTCCCGCCTACGAGCAGTACTTC.

This clonotype turned up a few times. The V call is TRBV28, the J call TRBJ2-2; TRBD2 agrees at 8 bases. The V gene end was trimmed by 7 bases and the J gene end by 5 bases; junction bases not matched to a gene: 12. Germline CDR1 MDHEN, CDR2 SYDVKM. The CDR3 spans 16 residues. The CDR3 DNA reads TGTGCCAGCATCCCCTCGGCGGGGGGTTATACCGGGGAGCTGTTTTTT. Amino acids: CASIPSAGGYTGELFF.

The CDR3: CASSLDGMLSGELFF. CDR3 nucleotides: TGCGCCAGCAGCTTGGACGGGATGCTATCCGGGGAGCTGTTTTTT. The chain recombines TRBV5-1 with TRBJ2-2; possibly TRBD2 for D (5 bases). The CDR3 extends over 15 amino acids. Per the germline V gene, CDR1 is SGHRS and CDR2 is YFSETQ. V was trimmed by 0 bases and J by 6 bases, leaving 12 bases between them.